These 17 T cell receptor beta chains originate from one sample sequenced in a study of chemoradiotherapy in HPV16-positive cancers. The repertoire was sequenced with immunoSEQ multiplex PCR; TCRdb's copy has only in-frame clones and lacks some. The sample lists about 1,300 clones, 65% to 85% seen once, with about 12% in the top ten. Material: tumor tissue, obtained from a patient who underwent chemoradiotherapy. These receptors originate from a human donor with HPV-associated anogenital cancer.

The chain carries TRBV20-1 and TRBJ1-1; D is ambiguous. The CDR3 has 11 residues. V lost 4 bases, J lost 1 base, and 4 bases lay in between. The germline V gene encodes CDR1 DFQATT and CDR2 SNEGSKA (reference sequence). CDR3 region: CSANRNTEAFF. The CDR3 nucleotides read TGCAGTGCTAACCGGAACACTGAAGCTTTCTTT.

The V and J genes are TRBV7-2 and TRBJ1-2, with D possibly matching TRBD1 (5 bases). The CDR3 totals 15 residues. V was clipped by 3 bases and J by 2 bases, with 13 bases between them. The germline V gene has CDR1 SGHTA and CDR2 FQGNSA. The CDR3 region is CASSFGGGSNYGYTF. In DNA form, the CDR3 reads TGTGCCAGCAGCTTTGGGGGGGGATCCAACTATGGCTACACCTTC.

The rearrangement joins TRBV10-3 to TRBJ2-1; D gene ambiguous. This CDR3 is built from 15 residues. The germline CDR1 and CDR2 sequences are ENHRY and SYGVKD. Deletions cut 4 bases from V and 8 bases from J, with 18 bases between. The CDR3 region is CAISGYSTGFDEQFF. The CDR3 coding sequence is TGTGCCATCAGTGGGTATAGTACTGGGTTCGATGAGCAGTTCTTC.

J is TRBJ2-3 and V is TRBV5-1; no firm D call. This CDR3 is 14 amino acids long. Germline V gene data show CDR1 as SGHRS and CDR2 as YFSETQ. V gave up 5 bases and J gave up 0 bases, with 10 bases separating them. This CDR3 reads CASRPASSTDTQYF. The CDR3 region has the DNA TGCGCCAGCAGGCCAGCCTCTAGCACAGATACGCAGTATTTT.

The V call is TRBV27, the J call TRBJ2-3, with 7 bases fitting TRBD2. Trimming took 2 bases from V and 6 from J; bases not matched to a gene: 14. The CDR3 totals 17 residues. CDR1 and CDR2 (germline): MNHEY, SMNVEV (reference sequence). DNA for the CDR3: TGTGCCAGCAGTTTAGGGGGGGGGAGCGCTCACAAGGATACGCAGTATTTT. It is translated as CASSLGGGSAHKDTQYF.

The table lists this clone with a few counts. The chain links TRBV14 to TRBJ1-2, with D unresolved. V lost 0 bases, J lost 4 bases, and 12 bases lay in between. The length of the CDR3 is 15 residues. CDR1 and CDR2 from the germline V gene are SGHDN and FVKESK. In DNA, the CDR3 is TGTGCCAGCAGCCAAGATTTGCAGGATCGCTATGGCTACACCTTC. Residues: CASSQDLQDRYGYTF.

V gene TRBV5-4 combines with J gene TRBJ2-7, with unresolved D. With 3 bases removed from V and 2 bases from J, the gap between germline ends came to 3 bases. Germline V gene sequence: CDR1 SGHNT, CDR2 YYREEE (reference sequence). The CDR3 runs 11 residues. CDR3 sequence: CASSSAYEQYF. CDR3 bases: TGTGCCAGCAGCTCCGCCTACGAGCAGTACTTC.

For this clone: One junction end disagrees with the germline gene, perhaps due to a read error. The chain joins TRBV6-1 to TRBJ2-1, with 7 positions matching TRBD2. Germline loops: CDR1 MNHNS, CDR2 SASEGT. The CDR3 runs to 14 residues. CDR3 protein: CASLHGTMAYEPFF. CDR3 nucleotides: TGTGCCAGCCTCCACGGGACTATGGCTTATGAGCCGTTCTTC.

This chain connects TRBV7-8 to TRBJ1-2; D unresolved. Germline lookup yields CDR1 SGHVS and CDR2 FQNEAQ. Trimming pared 5 bases from V and 8 bases from J, leaving 15 bases between. The CDR3 is made up of 13 amino acids. CDR3 amino acids: CASSPAGQGGYTF. CDR3 DNA sequence: TGTGCCAGCAGCCCGGCCGGCCAAGGGGGCTACACCTTC.

The rearrangement links TRBV4-2 to TRBJ1-6; D call uncertain. Germline V gene lookup returns CDR1 LGHNA and CDR2 YNFKEQ. Between the trimmed V and J ends, which lost 0 bases and 10 bases, there was a span of 7 bases. The CDR3 covers 13 residues. The CDR3 DNA reads as TGTGCCAGCAGCCAAGACCCGGGCTCACCCCTCCACTTT. Residues: CASSQDPGSPLHF.

The DNA for the CDR3 is TGCGCCAGCAGCCGCCCATCGACAGAAGAGCAGTTCTTC. Protein product: CASSRPSTEEQFF. V is TRBV5-1 and J is TRBJ2-1; a possible D gene is TRBD1 (5 bases). The ends were cut back, 4 bases at V and 10 bases at J, with 15 bases in the middle. This CDR3 region has 13 residues. Per germline, CDR1 SGHRS and CDR2 YFSETQ.

The genes are TRBV7-9 and TRBJ2-1, with TRBD1 matching over 8 bases. The CDR3 runs 15 residues. Germline V CDR1 and CDR2: SEHNR, FQNEAQ (reference sequence). The junction had 4 bases not matched to a gene; V was cut back by 1 base and J by 5 bases. The CDR3 sequence is CASSLVSGGHNEQFF. The DNA of the CDR3 is TGTGCCAGCAGCTTAGTGTCAGGGGGCCACAATGAGCAGTTCTTC.

The CDR3, as DNA: TGTGCCAGCAGTGGGCTAGCTAAAGACTACAATGAGCAGTTCTTC. Translated: CASSGLAKDYNEQFF. The chain uses TRBV25-1 and TRBJ2-1; tentatively, D is TRBD2 (5 bases). The CDR3 is made up of 15 amino acids. CDR1 and CDR2 (germline): MGHDK, SYGVNS. The V end lost 4 bases, the J end lost 3 bases, and 13 bases lay between the germline ends.

This clone was detected only once. V gene TRBV7-2 combines with J gene TRBJ2-1, with TRBD2 as a possible D gene (5 bases). The germline CDR1 and CDR2 sequences are SGHTA and FQGNSA. The length of the CDR3 is 16 residues. V was clipped by 1 base and J by 2 bases, with 12 bases between them. The CDR3 is CASSLEGEGAYNEQFF. DNA for the CDR3: TGTGCCAGCAGCTTAGAAGGTGAGGGAGCCTACAATGAGCAGTTCTTC.

The chain recombines TRBV10-3 with TRBJ2-7, with D possibly TRBD2 on 6 matching bases. The germline gives CDR1 ENHRY, CDR2 SYGVKD. Trimming left V 10 bases short and J 4 bases short, with 14 bases between. This CDR3 is 12 amino acids long. CDR3: CATGEREYEQYF. CDR3 sequence (DNA): TGTGCCACGGGGGAGCGAGAATACGAGCAGTACTTC.

In DNA form, the CDR3 reads TGTGCCAGCAGCTTAAGCCCCAATCAGCCCCAGCATTTT. Amino acids: CASSLSPNQPQHF. This chain uses TRBV7-2 with TRBJ1-5; D uncertain. The CDR3 spans 13 residues. The germline V and J ends were trimmed by 2 bases and 3 bases, with 5 bases remaining between them. CDR1 is SGHTA and CDR2 is FQGNSA in the germline V gene.

CDR3 loop: CASTFDSLNQPQHF. CDR3 in DNA: TGTGCCAGTACCTTCGACAGCCTCAATCAGCCCCAGCATTTT. The chain has TRBV19 and TRBJ1-5, with D perhaps matching TRBD1 (5 bases). V shed 7 bases and J shed 3 bases, with 13 bases lying between them. The CDR3 consists of 14 residues. Germline loops: CDR1 LNHDA, CDR2 SQIVND (reference sequence).